A single sample gave rise to the 17 T cell receptor beta chains below, sequenced in a study of beta chain features in type 1 diabetes. Sequenced material consisted of expressed TCRB transcripts (all of the isolated RNA was reverse transcribed). Sequencing was performed with immunoSEQ multiplex PCR; in TCRdb, only in-frame clones are kept and a portion is missing. The sample records 350,000 to 450,000 clones, about 15% being singletons. Sequenced sample: naive CD4+ T cells from blood. These receptors were collected from a man aged 25 to 40 in good health.

The rearrangement joins TRBV15 to TRBJ1-2; 9 nucleotides align to TRBD1. After removal of 1 base from V and 7 bases from J, the junction contained 7 bases not matched to a gene. The CDR3 runs 15 residues. Germline V lookup: CDR1 LNHNV, CDR2 YYDKDF (reference sequence). CDR3 sequence (DNA): TGTGCCACCAGCAGAGCGGACAGGGGACGGAGTGGCTACACCTTC. It is translated as CATSRADRGRSGYTF.

The chain carries TRBV4-1 and TRBJ1-2, with D unresolved. V dropped 1 base and J dropped 7 bases, with 7 bases sitting between them. This CDR3 has 12 residues. Germline CDR1 reads MGHRA; CDR2 reads YSYEKL. The CDR3 sequence: CASSQGLVGYTF. The CDR3 DNA reads TGCGCCAGCAGCCAAGGTCTGGTTGGCTACACCTTC.

This clone was detected a few times. The V and J genes are TRBV7-6 and TRBJ2-1; no definite D call. The CDR3 runs 12 residues. The V gene lost 0 bases and the J gene lost 7 bases, with 4 bases spanning the gap. Germline CDR1 SGHVS, CDR2 FNYEAQ. This chain's CDR3 is CASSLAMNEQFF. The CDR3 coding sequence is TGTGCCAGCAGCTTAGCGATGAATGAGCAGTTCTTC.

This clone was picked up many times. Other DNA variants within this sample encode the same CDR3. The chain joins TRBV5-1 to TRBJ2-5; D not certain. The CDR3 is 11 amino acids. Germline loops: CDR1 SGHRS, CDR2 YFSETQ. Trimming cost V 2 bases and J 4 bases, with 3 bases left between them. The CDR3 is CASSLRETQYF. Written as DNA, the CDR3 is TGCGCCAGCAGCTTAAGAGAGACCCAGTACTTC.

This clone has just a few counts. This chain connects TRBV19 to TRBJ1-1; D unclear. The CDR3 extends over 15 amino acids. V was clipped by 5 bases and J by 4 bases, with 17 bases between them. From germline, CDR1 is LNHDA and CDR2 SQIVND (reference sequence). CDR3 in DNA: TGTGCCAGTAGTGCCGGAACAGAGCGGCCCACTGAAGCTTTCTTT. This sequence encodes CASSAGTERPTEAFF.

This clone was seen more than once but under ten times. The J gene is TRBJ2-3, the V gene TRBV30; D perhaps matches TRBD2 (5 bases). Trimming shortened V by 4 bases and J by 0 bases, and 11 bases separated the two germline ends. Germline-derived CDR1 and CDR2 are GTSNPN and SVGIG (reference sequence). This CDR3 is 14 amino acids long. The CDR3 nucleotides read TGTGCCTGGATCTCTGGCGGGAGCACAGATACGCAGTATTTT. It yields the protein CAWISGGSTDTQYF. Full variable domain (outside the CDR3, taken from reference TRBV30 and TRBJ2-3): SQTIHQWPATLVQPVGSPLSLECTVEGTSNPNLYWYRQAAGRGLQLLFYSVGIGQISSEVPQNLSASRPQDRQFILSSKKLLLSDSGFYLCAWISGGSTDTQYFGPGTRLTVL.

The chain recombines TRBV18 with TRBJ1-1; no reliable D call. From germline, CDR1 is KGHSH and CDR2 LQKENI. V lost 2 bases to trimming and J lost 1 base, with 11 bases between them. CDR3 length: 15 residues. CDR3 bases: TGTGCCAGCTCACCATCTAGGGAGGAGAACACTGAAGCTTTCTTT. Amino acids: CASSPSREENTEAFF.

The chain joins TRBV4-1 to TRBJ2-1; TRBD2 agrees at 7 bases. There are 17 residues in the CDR3. In germline, CDR1 is MGHRA, CDR2 YSYEKL. The trim removed 1 base at V and 0 bases at J, leaving 6 bases unmatched. The CDR3 loop reads CASSQGSGLSSYNEQFF. The DNA for the CDR3 is TGCGCCAGCAGCCAAGGTAGCGGGCTAAGCTCCTACAATGAGCAGTTCTTC.

This clone was seen a handful of times. The chain joins TRBV30 to TRBJ1-1; D is unclear. V was shortened by 3 bases and J by 7 bases, with 12 bases between the two germline ends. Germline loops: CDR1 GTSNPN, CDR2 SVGIG (reference sequence). The CDR3 consists of 12 residues. The CDR3 DNA follows: TGTGCCTGGAGAGGTTTAGGGTATGAAGCTTTCTTT. Its protein product is CAWRGLGYEAFF. Combining the CDR3 with reference TRBV30 and TRBJ1-1 gives the whole variable domain SQTIHQWPATLVQPVGSPLSLECTVEGTSNPNLYWYRQAAGRGLQLLFYSVGIGQISSEVPQNLSASRPQDRQFILSSKKLLLSDSGFYLCAWRGLGYEAFFGQGTRLTVV.

This chain joins TRBV4-3 and TRBJ1-2, with D uncertain. CDR1 and CDR2 from the germline V gene are LGHNA and YSLEER. The V end lost 1 base, the J end lost 2 bases, and 11 bases lay between the germline ends. The CDR3 length is 15 residues. The CDR3 DNA is TGCGCCAGCAGCCAAGGGGTTGTCGCAAACTATGGCTACACCTTC. Translated, it gives CASSQGVVANYGYTF.

This clone turned up a few times. The chain uses TRBV5-1 and TRBJ2-3; 7 nucleotides agree with TRBD1. The CDR3 has 16 residues. The V segment lost 4 bases and the J segment 0 bases; nucleotides outside the gene matches: 8. Germline CDR1 reads SGHRS; CDR2 reads YFSETQ. CDR3 sequence reads: CASSAGTAESTDTQYF. CDR3 bases: TGCGCCAGCAGCGCCGGGACAGCAGAAAGCACAGATACGCAGTATTTT.

The chain carries TRBV7-9 and TRBJ2-4; TRBD2 matches 10 bases. In germline, CDR1 is SEHNR, CDR2 FQNEAQ (reference sequence). The ends lost 3 bases at V and 7 bases at J; junction bases unmatched: 15. This CDR3 region has 18 residues. The CDR3 DNA follows: TGTGCCAGCAGCTTCGCCCCTTTAGCGGGAGGCCTGTCCAACATTCAGTACTTC. Protein product: CASSFAPLAGGLSNIQYF.

The genes are TRBV27 and TRBJ2-7; TRBD2 matches 8 bases. Losses at the gene ends were 3 bases for V and 6 bases for J; bases not matched to a gene: 7. The germline V gene encodes CDR1 MNHEY and CDR2 SMNVEV (reference sequence). The CDR3 is made up of 14 amino acids. This chain's CDR3 is CASSFPGGLREQYF. For the CDR3, the DNA is TGTGCCAGCAGTTTTCCGGGGGGGCTGCGCGAGCAGTACTTC.

This clone has only a few counts. V gene TRBV4-3 combines with J gene TRBJ2-2; maybe TRBD2 (6 bases). Germline loops: CDR1 LGHNA, CDR2 YSLEER. V was shortened by 0 bases and J by 4 bases, with 15 bases between the two germline ends. The CDR3 has 17 residues. Written as DNA, the CDR3 is TGCGCCAGCAGCCAAGACGTTAGCGGACGAGGCACCGGGGAGCTGTTTTTT. This translates into CASSQDVSGRGTGELFF.

The CDR3 bases are TGTGCCAGCAGTTTTAGTGGCGGGGGAGAGACCCAGTACTTC. It encodes CASSFSGGGETQYF. The chain has TRBV28 and TRBJ2-5; 7 bases are shared with TRBD2. There are 14 residues in the CDR3. Germline values: CDR1 MDHEN, CDR2 SYDVKM. With 3 bases clipped from V and 4 bases from J, the junction kept 5 bases outside the gene matches.

The rearrangement links TRBV6-5 to TRBJ1-3; D might be TRBD1 (5 bases). CDR3 length equals 14 residues. Germline V gene data show CDR1 as MNHEY and CDR2 as SVGAGI. V dropped 6 bases and J dropped 8 bases, with 17 bases sitting between them. CDR3 amino acids: CASRNPLRGDTIYF. The CDR3 DNA reads as TGTGCCAGCAGAAACCCCCTCCGGGGCGACACCATATATTTT.

The sample holds a few counts of this clone. The chain carries TRBV4-3 and TRBJ2-1; D is unclear. Trimming took off 0 bases at V and 2 bases at J, with 8 bases between the two ends. CDR1 is LGHNA and CDR2 is YSLEER in the germline V gene. There are 15 residues in the CDR3. The CDR3 protein is CASSQERATYNEQFF. DNA for the CDR3: TGCGCCAGCAGCCAAGAACGGGCGACCTACAATGAGCAGTTCTTC.